These 17 T cell receptor beta chains share one sample of origin, sequenced in a study of blood T cell repertoires in COVID-19. Some clones are missing from TCRdb's copy, which holds only in-frame ones; the method was immunoSEQ multiplex PCR. The repertoire has 150,000 to 200,000 clones, 94% of them found once; the top ten carry about 0.76%. Sequenced input: peripheral blood. These receptors were taken from a man aged 30 to 39 with COVID-19, enrolled during active disease.

This chain connects TRBV13 to TRBJ1-1; unclear D gene. The CDR3 has 13 residues. Trimming pared 3 bases from V and 1 base from J, leaving 6 bases between. Germline V CDR1 and CDR2: PRHDT, FYEKMQ (reference sequence). CDR3 protein: CASSLAGNTEAFF. Written as DNA, the CDR3 is TGTGCCAGCAGCTTGGCAGGGAACACTGAAGCTTTCTTT.

V gene TRBV6-2 or TRBV6-3 combines with J gene TRBJ2-5, with 8 bases identical to TRBD1. V shed 0 bases, J shed 2 bases, and the junction held 5 bases outside the gene matches. Germline V gene data show CDR1 as MNHEY and CDR2 as SVGEGT. CDR3 length: 16 residues. This chain's CDR3 is CASSYSRTGRQETQYF. The CDR3 region has the DNA TGTGCCAGCAGTTACTCCCGGACAGGGCGGCAAGAGACCCAGTACTTC.

The chain uses TRBV5-6 and TRBJ1-5; 7 bases are a match to TRBD1. Germline CDR1 SGHDT, CDR2 YYEEEE. The junction had 11 bases not matched to a gene; V was cut back by 4 bases and J by 4 bases. The CDR3 totals 16 residues. CDR3 loop: CASSVSGTVGNQPQHF. Here the CDR3 DNA reads TGTGCCAGCAGCGTCTCCGGGACAGTTGGAAATCAGCCCCAGCATTTT.

V usage is TRBV5-1 and J usage is TRBJ2-7; the match to TRBD2 covers 8 bases. Germline V gives CDR1 SGHRS, CDR2 YFSETQ. The J segment lost 0 bases and the V segment lost 0 bases, leaving 5 bases of the junction unmatched. This CDR3 is 16 amino acids long. CDR3 protein: CASSLVSGGLSYEQYF. CDR3 sequence (DNA): TGCGCCAGCAGCTTGGTGAGCGGGGGCCTCTCCTACGAGCAGTACTTC. Complete variable domain (other parts from reference TRBV5-1 and TRBJ2-7): KAGVTQTPRYLIKTRGQQVTLSCSPISGHRSVSWYQQTPGQGLQFLFEYFSETQRNKGNFPGRFSGRQFSNSRSEMNVSTLELGDSALYLCASSLVSGGLSYEQYFGPGTRLTVT.

The chain joins TRBV19 to TRBJ1-5; 10 nucleotides match TRBD1. V dropped 5 bases and J dropped 2; count of bases not matched to a gene: 6. This CDR3 is 16 amino acids long. CDR1 LNHDA and CDR2 SQIVND come from the germline V gene (reference sequence). The CDR3 DNA reads as TGTGCCAGTAGTGGGACAGGGGAATGGGGCAATCAGCCCCAGCATTTT. Its translation is CASSGTGEWGNQPQHF.

This clone occurred a few times. The chain combines TRBV28 with TRBJ1-2, with D possibly being TRBD1 (6 bases). CDR3 length: 13 amino acids. V lost 4 bases and J lost 7, with 13 bases in between. The germline gives CDR1 MDHEN, CDR2 SYDVKM. The CDR3 sequence is CASSSIQGSGYTF. CDR3 DNA: TGTGCCAGCAGTTCGATACAGGGTTCTGGCTACACCTTC.

In nucleotides, the CDR3 is TGTGCCACTGGGGGGGGGAGGGAACCTCCCTACGAGCAGTACTTC. This sequence encodes CATGGGREPPYEQYF. The chain recombines TRBV10-3 with TRBJ2-7, with 7 bases matching TRBD2. V was pared by 10 bases and J by 2 bases, with 14 bases of the junction left unmatched. Germline CDR1 reads ENHRY; CDR2 reads SYGVKD. This CDR3 contains 15 residues.

The chain has TRBV3-1 (or the pseudogene TRBV3-2) and TRBJ2-5; 7 positions agree with TRBD2. Looked up from germline, CDR1 is LGHDT and CDR2 is YNNKEL (reference sequence). The CDR3 covers 13 residues. Trimming removed 4 bases from V and 5 bases from J; junction bases left unmatched: 4. The CDR3 is CASSPAGRETQYF. The CDR3, as DNA: TGTGCCAGCAGCCCAGCGGGGCGGGAGACCCAGTACTTC.

The genes are TRBV9 and TRBJ1-5; no firm D call. The CDR3 has 14 amino acids. Germline-derived CDR1 and CDR2 are SGDLS and YYNGEE. The V gene lost 0 bases and the J gene lost 4 bases, with 8 bases spanning the gap. The CDR3 loop reads CASSVGSRNQPQHF. DNA of the CDR3: TGTGCCAGCAGCGTAGGGAGTAGGAATCAGCCCCAGCATTTT.

The CDR3 region has the DNA TGTGCCAGCAGCTTAACTTCGGGGGGCACAGATACGCAGTATTTT. Residues: CASSLTSGGTDTQYF. The gene calls are TRBV5-4 and TRBJ2-3; D perhaps matches TRBD2 (6 bases). Germline loops: CDR1 SGHNT, CDR2 YYREEE (reference sequence). V shed 2 bases and J shed 1 base, with 11 bases lying between them. The CDR3 contains 15 residues.

The genes are TRBV18 and TRBJ1-1; D ambiguous. The CDR3 runs 16 residues. Trimming stripped 0 bases from V and 6 bases from J, with 17 bases between. Looked up from germline, CDR1 is KGHSH and CDR2 is LQKENI. The CDR3 is CASSPPWAEGGPEAFF. The CDR3 region has the DNA TGTGCCAGCTCACCACCGTGGGCCGAGGGAGGGCCTGAAGCTTTCTTT.

The V call is TRBV5-1, the J call TRBJ1-1; D gene unclear. The V and J ends lost 3 bases and 2 bases respectively, with 11 bases between them. The CDR3 covers 14 residues. Looked up from germline, CDR1 is SGHRS and CDR2 is YFSETQ. The CDR3 protein is CASSSAGLNTEAFF. The CDR3 DNA follows: TGCGCCAGCAGCTCGGCGGGTCTCAACACTGAAGCTTTCTTT.

This clone has only one observation. V gene TRBV5-1 combines with J gene TRBJ2-3; TRBD1 matches at 9 bases. There are 16 residues in the CDR3. Germline V CDR1 and CDR2: SGHRS, YFSETQ. V was clipped by 2 bases and J by 6 bases; unmatched bases: 10. This CDR3 reads CASSFGSWTGEDTQYF. CDR3 sequence (DNA): TGCGCCAGCAGCTTCGGCTCCTGGACAGGGGAGGATACGCAGTATTTT.

This chain joins TRBV6-5 and TRBJ1-2; 7 nucleotides match TRBD1. V was clipped by 5 bases and J by 8 bases; unmatched bases: 11. The CDR3 loop spans 14 amino acids. The germline CDR1 and CDR2 sequences are MNHEY and SVGAGI. The CDR3 DNA is TGTGCCAGCAGTCCCCGCGGGGACAGTGGAGGCTACACCTTC. This encodes CASSPRGDSGGYTF.

V gene TRBV13 combines with J gene TRBJ1-1; D possibly corresponds to TRBD1 (6 bases). CDR1 PRHDT and CDR2 FYEKMQ come from the germline V gene (reference sequence). Trimming pared 7 bases from V and 11 bases from J, leaving 23 bases between. This CDR3 has 14 residues. The CDR3 DNA sequence: TGTGCCAGCACGCAATTGACAGGCCCGCGGGAGGCTTTCTTT. Translated, it gives CASTQLTGPREAFF.

The chain recombines TRBV5-5 with TRBJ2-1, with 8 bases identical to TRBD1. CDR3 length equals 16 residues. The germline V gene has CDR1 SGHKS and CDR2 YYEKEE (reference sequence). Trimming at V came to 0 bases and at J to 9 bases, leaving 11 bases not matched to a gene. The CDR3 DNA sequence: TGTGCCAGCAGCTTGGCTGTAGACAGGGGAGCGGGTGAGCAGTTCTTC. It translates to CASSLAVDRGAGEQFF.

The V and J genes are TRBV19 and TRBJ2-4; a weak D match, TRBD2 (5 bases). The length of the CDR3 is 13 residues. Germline V CDR1 and CDR2: LNHDA, SQIVND (reference sequence). With 8 bases removed from V and 7 bases from J, the gap between germline ends came to 15 bases. The CDR3 DNA reads as TGTGCCAGTGGATCCGAGGGATGGAACATTCAGTACTTC. It specifies CASGSEGWNIQYF.